This entry lists 30 T cell receptor beta chains sequenced from one sample in a study of shared clonotypes between healthy human individuals. Assay: immunoSEQ multiplex PCR; the TCRdb copy retains only in-frame clones and omits some. The sample shows 600,000 to 700,000 clones, more than 70% of them seen only once. The sample taken for sequencing was memory CD4+ T cells sorted from blood. Regarding subset: CD45RA-negative fraction. The receptors were sampled from a young woman in good health.

This clone was found a few times. V usage is TRBV5-1 and J usage is TRBJ2-4, with a tentative D call TRBD2 (6 bases). In germline, CDR1 is SGHRS, CDR2 YFSETQ. The CDR3 contains 15 residues. V was shortened by 0 bases and J by 7 bases, with 14 bases between the two germline ends. CDR3 bases: TGCGCCAGCAGCTTGGAGATCGGGACTCGGAACATTCAGTACTTC. Translation gives CASSLEIGTRNIQYF.

This chain uses TRBV7-3 with TRBJ2-7, with 13 bases aligning to TRBD2. The CDR3 has 15 residues. Unmatched junction bases numbered 7, after V lost 4 bases and J lost 7 bases. From germline, CDR1 is SGHTA and CDR2 FQGTGA. In DNA form, the CDR3 reads TGTGCCAGCAGCTCCGGACTAGCGGGAGCAGGAGAGCAGTACTTC. It specifies CASSSGLAGAGEQYF. Variable domain in full (rest from reference TRBV7-3 and TRBJ2-7): GAGVSQTPSNKVTEKGKYVELRCDPISGHTALYWYRQSLGQGPEFLIYFQGTGAADDSGLPNDRFFAVRPEGSVSTLKIQRTERGDSAVYLCASSSGLAGAGEQYFGPGTRLTVT.

The chain has TRBV6-5 and TRBJ2-2; D ambiguous. V lost 7 bases and J 6 bases, leaving 9 bases between the germline ends. CDR1 is MNHEY, CDR2 SVGAGI, per germline. The CDR3 runs 12 residues. The CDR3 DNA follows: TGTGCCAGCACTGACCCCCCCGGGGAGCTGTTTTTT. This translates into CASTDPPGELFF.

J is TRBJ1-2 and V is TRBV2; D is ambiguous. V lost 8 bases and J 5 bases, leaving 12 bases between the germline ends. The CDR3 totals 12 residues. The germline V gene has CDR1 SNHLY and CDR2 FYNNEI. In nucleotides, the CDR3 is TGTGCCAGCGTTGACGTCGGGTATGGCTACACCTTC. This gives the protein CASVDVGYGYTF.

This rearrangement joins TRBV5-1 to TRBJ2-5; no reliable D call. CDR1 and CDR2 from the germline V gene are SGHRS and YFSETQ. V lost 2 bases and J 5 bases, leaving 10 bases between the germline ends. This CDR3 contains 13 residues. The CDR3 region has the DNA TGCGCCAGCAGCTTCCTAATCGGGGAGACCCAGTACTTC. It is translated as CASSFLIGETQYF.

The rearrangement joins TRBV27 to TRBJ2-1; no firm D call. CDR1 MNHEY and CDR2 SMNVEV come from the germline V gene (reference sequence). CDR3 length: 15 amino acids. The V and J ends lost 5 bases and 0 bases respectively, with 11 bases between them. The CDR3, as DNA: TGTGCCAGCAGTCTCGGGCGGCCCTCCTACAATGAGCAGTTCTTC. Translation: CASSLGRPSYNEQFF.

The rearrangement uses TRBV7-2 and TRBJ2-1, with 13 bases identical to TRBD2. The trim removed 6 bases at V and 6 bases at J, leaving 5 bases unmatched. Germline V lookup: CDR1 SGHTA, CDR2 FQGNSA. This CDR3 is 15 amino acids long. The CDR3, as DNA: TGTGCCAGCAGGGAGGGACTAGCGGGGCTCAATGAGCAGTTCTTC. This gives the protein CASREGLAGLNEQFF.

This chain joins TRBV21-1 and TRBJ1-1; the table's D call TRBD1 went unverified against the DNA. TRBV21-1 is annotated as a pseudogene. The CDR3 runs 14 residues. The chain's CDR3 is CASMTGQGGTEAFF. The CDR3 nucleotides are TGTGCCAGCATGACGGGACAGGGCGGGACTGAAGCTTTCTTT.

This clone was counted at least ten times. V gene TRBV5-1 combines with J gene TRBJ2-1, with D possibly being TRBD2 (6 bases). Trimming left V 4 bases short and J 4 bases short, with 12 bases between. Germline CDR1 and CDR2: SGHRS and YFSETQ. CDR3 size: 14 residues. CDR3 nucleotides: TGCGCCAGCAGCATCGAGGGAGGATACAATGAGCAGTTCTTC. This encodes CASSIEGGYNEQFF.

This chain links TRBV11-2 with TRBJ2-4; the match to TRBD2 covers 11 bases. V gave up 2 bases and J gave up 3 bases; unmatched junction bases: 6. The CDR3 runs 17 residues. Germline V lookup: CDR1 SGHAT, CDR2 FQNNGV. Here the CDR3 reads CASSLLPGLADKNIQYF. The CDR3 DNA reads TGTGCCAGCAGCTTACTTCCGGGACTAGCGGACAAAAACATTCAGTACTTC.

This clone appeared a single time. J is TRBJ2-3 and V is TRBV5-6, with D possibly TRBD1 on 5 matching bases. Trimming took 2 bases from V and 2 from J, leaving 9 bases between them. The length of the CDR3 is 14 residues. CDR1 is SGHDT and CDR2 is YYEEEE in the germline V gene. CDR3 amino acids: CASSFEGATDTQYF. The CDR3 coding sequence is TGTGCCAGCAGCTTCGAAGGGGCCACAGATACGCAGTATTTT.

V is TRBV19 and J is TRBJ2-5; 10 nucleotides agree with TRBD1. J gave up 2 bases and V 8 bases, and 5 bases lay outside the gene matches. This CDR3 contains 14 residues. Germline-derived CDR1 and CDR2 are LNHDA and SQIVND (reference sequence). This chain's CDR3 is CASQKDRGQETQYF. CDR3 nucleotides: TGTGCCAGTCAAAAGGACAGGGGGCAAGAGACCCAGTACTTC.

The genes are TRBV5-8 and TRBJ2-3, with D maybe TRBD1 (7 bases). The V end was cut by 7 bases, the J end by 2 bases, with 14 bases between. There are 14 residues in the CDR3. CDR1 and CDR2 from the germline V gene are SGHTS and YDEGEE. Here the CDR3 DNA reads TGTGCCAGCTCGGCGGGACAGCACACAGATACGCAGTATTTT. Its protein is CASSAGQHTDTQYF.

This clone was picked up one time. V is TRBV19 and J is TRBJ2-1, with D unresolved. This CDR3 is 13 amino acids long. Germline values: CDR1 LNHDA, CDR2 SQIVND (reference sequence). Deletions cut 5 bases from V and 13 bases from J, with 18 bases between. CDR3 nucleotides: TGTGCCAGTAGTCCCCCCTATGTAGTCCGCCAGTTCTTC. Protein product: CASSPPYVVRQFF.

V and J are TRBV14 and TRBJ2-7, with 7 bases that match TRBD1. CDR1 and CDR2 from the germline V gene are SGHDN and FVKESK. With V trimmed by 0 bases and J by 1 base, 12 bases remained unmatched. The CDR3 loop spans 18 amino acids. The DNA for the CDR3 is TGTGCCAGCAGCCAAGACAGGGGGACAAAAGTAGAATCCTACGAGCAGTACTTC. The encoded protein is CASSQDRGTKVESYEQYF.

This rearrangement joins TRBV30 to TRBJ2-5, with 8 nucleotides matching TRBD1. Germline V gene lookup returns CDR1 GTSNPN and CDR2 SVGIG (reference sequence). The junction had 7 bases not matched to a gene; V was cut back by 6 bases and J by 4 bases. The CDR3 loop spans 13 amino acids. CDR3 nucleotide sequence: TGTGCCTGTCAGCGACAGGGGAGAGAGACCCAGTACTTC. Protein product: CACQRQGRETQYF.

The V gene is TRBV20-1, the J gene TRBJ2-1, with D maybe TRBD2 (5 bases). The V gene's germline CDR1 is DFQATT and CDR2 SNEGSKA (reference sequence). The CDR3 spans 11 residues. CDR3 bases: TGCAGACCCGCCGGGGACAATGAGCAGTTCTTC. This codes for CRPAGDNEQFF.

The chain employs TRBV18 and TRBJ2-1; D unresolved. This CDR3 is built from 11 residues. Germline-derived CDR1 and CDR2 are KGHSH and LQKENI. V was trimmed by 3 bases and J by 6 bases, leaving 3 bases between them. The CDR3 nucleotides are TGTGCCAGCTCACCGTTCAATGAGCAGTTCTTC. Translating gives CASSPFNEQFF.

Comments on this clone: Other nucleotide sequences in the sample specify the same CDR3. CDR3: CASSLRAYEQYF. The CDR3 nucleotides read TGTGCCAGCAGCTTAAGGGCCTACGAGCAGTACTTC. This rearrangement joins TRBV7-8 to TRBJ2-7; unclear D gene. Germline V CDR1 and CDR2: SGHVS, FQNEAQ. Trimming pared 2 bases from V and 2 bases from J, leaving 4 bases between. The length of the CDR3 is 12 residues.

This clone was recorded at least ten times. The chain is built from TRBV5-1 and TRBJ2-2, with TRBD2 identical over 7 bases. The length of the CDR3 is 14 residues. The V and J ends lost 0 bases and 6 bases, in that order; junction bases with no gene match: 2. Germline V gene lookup returns CDR1 SGHRS and CDR2 YFSETQ. The CDR3 DNA reads TGCGCCAGCAGCTTGGATGGGAGGGCCGGGGAGCTGTTTTTT. Translated, it gives CASSLDGRAGELFF. Full variable domain (missing parts from reference TRBV5-1 and TRBJ2-2): KAGVTQTPRYLIKTRGQQVTLSCSPISGHRSVSWYQQTPGQGLQFLFEYFSETQRNKGNFPGRFSGRQFSNSRSEMNVSTLELGDSALYLCASSLDGRAGELFFGEGSRLTVL.

The V and J genes are TRBV4-1 and TRBJ1-1; the D is unclear. The CDR3 has 15 residues. Germline CDR1 is MGHRA and CDR2 is YSYEKL. V gave up 1 base and J gave up 1 base, with 10 bases separating them. The DNA for the CDR3 is TGCGCCAGCAGCCAAGCCCCCTGGGGGAACACTGAAGCTTTCTTT. As protein: CASSQAPWGNTEAFF.

The chain employs TRBV7-6 and TRBJ2-3; 7 bases fit TRBD2. Germline CDR1 is SGHVS and CDR2 is FNYEAQ. CDR3 length: 18 residues. After removal of 6 bases from V and 3 bases from J, the junction contained 18 bases not matched to a gene. The CDR3 protein is CASRIREHRDYLTDTQYF. CDR3 DNA: TGTGCCAGCAGGATACGGGAGCACCGGGACTACCTTACAGATACGCAGTATTTT.

CDR3 DNA sequence: TGTGCCAGCAGAGACAGGGGTTGGAGCAATCAGCCCCAGCATTTT. Its translation: CASRDRGWSNQPQHF. The chain recombines TRBV2 with TRBJ1-5; 8 bases are a match to TRBD1. Germline CDR1 reads SNHLY; CDR2 reads FYNNEI. The CDR3 is made up of 15 amino acids. Trimming removed 6 bases from V and 1 base from J; junction bases left unmatched: 5. The full variable domain, with the rest looked up from reference TRBV2 and TRBJ1-5, is EPEVTQTPSHQVTQMGQEVILRCVPISNHLYFYWYRQILGQKVEFLVSFYNNEISEKSEIFDDQFSVERPDGSNFTLKIRSTKLEDSAMYFCASRDRGWSNQPQHFGDGTRLSIL.

This clone was seen more than once but under ten times. The rearrangement links TRBV10-3 to TRBJ1-4, with TRBD1 identical over 10 bases. Germline V gives CDR1 ENHRY, CDR2 SYGVKD. Trimming at V came to 5 bases and at J to 6 bases, leaving 3 bases not matched to a gene. There are 14 residues in the CDR3. CDR3 sequence reads: CAISSGQGDEKLFF. As DNA, the CDR3 is TGTGCCATCAGTTCCGGACAGGGGGATGAAAAACTGTTTTTT.

The J gene is TRBJ1-5, the V gene TRBV6-4, with D unresolved. Trimming pared 4 bases from V and 0 bases from J, leaving 16 bases between. The CDR3 length is 17 residues. The germline CDR1 and CDR2 sequences are MRHNA and SNTAGT. CDR3: CASSALKGRRSNQPQHF. The CDR3 nucleotides read TGTGCCAGCAGTGCCTTAAAAGGACGTCGTAGCAATCAGCCCCAGCATTTT.

The chain joins TRBV5-6 to TRBJ2-3, with TRBD2 identical over 9 bases. CDR1 SGHDT and CDR2 YYEEEE come from the germline V gene. Losses at the gene ends were 4 bases for V and 6 bases for J; bases not matched to a gene: 12. CDR3 size: 16 residues. In DNA, the CDR3 is TGTGCCAGCAGCCTGGCGGTGCGGGAGGGGCCCGATACGCAGTATTTT. This encodes CASSLAVREGPDTQYF.

The chain links TRBV27 to TRBJ2-1; 11 bases are a match to TRBD1. The V gene's germline CDR1 is MNHEY and CDR2 SMNVEV (reference sequence). The V gene end was trimmed by 5 bases and the J gene end by 8 bases; junction bases not matched to a gene: 8. CDR3 length: 15 residues. CDR3 coding DNA: TGTGCCAGCAGTCGGGGGGACAGGGGGTGGGATGAGCAGTTCTTC. Protein product: CASSRGDRGWDEQFF.

The chain links TRBV19 to TRBJ2-7; 11 bases are a match to TRBD2. Trimming removed 4 bases from V and 6 bases from J; junction bases left unmatched: 5. Germline V gene sequence: CDR1 LNHDA, CDR2 SQIVND (reference sequence). The CDR3 has 14 amino acids. The CDR3 nucleotides are TGTGCCAGTAGTAAACTAGCGGGAGTGCTCGAGCAGTACTTC. It specifies CASSKLAGVLEQYF.

This clone has only a few counts. This sequence joins TRBV6-1 and TRBJ1-5; D gene ambiguous. The ends were cut back, 2 bases at V and 0 bases at J, with 20 bases in the middle. CDR1 and CDR2 (germline): MNHNS, SASEGT. The CDR3 consists of 19 residues. The CDR3 coding sequence is TGTGCCAGCAGTGAATACGCGACATCCCCCCCCAATAGCAATCAGCCCCAGCATTTT. This encodes CASSEYATSPPNSNQPQHF.

As for this clone: Different DNA sequences within this sample yield the same CDR3. The V call is TRBV5-1, the J call TRBJ2-5, with D tentatively TRBD1 (5 bases). The germline V gene has CDR1 SGHRS and CDR2 YFSETQ. This CDR3 spans 13 amino acids. V was shortened by 4 bases and J by 1 base, with 8 bases between the two germline ends. The CDR3 spells CASSLRGQETQYF. DNA for the CDR3: TGCGCCAGCAGCCTAAGGGGCCAAGAGACCCAGTACTTC.